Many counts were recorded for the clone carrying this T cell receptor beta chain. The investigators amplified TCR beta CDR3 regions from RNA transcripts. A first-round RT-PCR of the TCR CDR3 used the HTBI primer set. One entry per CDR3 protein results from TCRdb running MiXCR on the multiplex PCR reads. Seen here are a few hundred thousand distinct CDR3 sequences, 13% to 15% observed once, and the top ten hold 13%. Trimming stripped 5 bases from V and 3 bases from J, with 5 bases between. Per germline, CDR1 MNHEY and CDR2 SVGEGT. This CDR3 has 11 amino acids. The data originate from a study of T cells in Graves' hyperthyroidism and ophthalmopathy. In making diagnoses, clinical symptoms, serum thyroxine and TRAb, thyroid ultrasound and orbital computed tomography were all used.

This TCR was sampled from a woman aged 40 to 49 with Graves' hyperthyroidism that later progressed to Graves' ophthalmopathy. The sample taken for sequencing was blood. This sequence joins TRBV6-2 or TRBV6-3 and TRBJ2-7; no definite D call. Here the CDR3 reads CASSEIYEQYF. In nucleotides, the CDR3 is TGTGCCAGCAGTGAAATCTACGAGCAGTACTTC.